The 22 T cell receptor beta chains listed next were all sequenced from one sample in a study of blood T cell repertoires in COVID-19. The method was immunoSEQ multiplex PCR; TCRdb's version includes in-frame clones alone and lacks a portion of them. The sample lists some 300,000 clones; 80% to 90% were seen once. Sequencing input: PBMCs or T cells enriched from blood (not recorded which). The receptors were sampled from a man aged 25 to 40 who had recovered from COVID-19.

V gene TRBV27 combines with J gene TRBJ2-5; D gene ambiguous. The V gene lost 5 bases and the J gene lost 7 bases, with 14 bases spanning the gap. CDR3 length: 13 amino acids. CDR1 and CDR2 from the germline V gene are MNHEY and SMNVEV (reference sequence). The CDR3 DNA reads as TGTGCCAGCAGTCCAGGCCCCGAAGGGACCCAGTACTTC. Residues: CASSPGPEGTQYF.

This clone was detected a few times. This chain connects TRBV11-2 to TRBJ1-6; the D gene is possibly TRBD1 (5 bases). CDR3 length equals 14 residues. The germline gives CDR1 SGHAT, CDR2 FQNNGV. The V gene lost 5 bases and the J gene lost 9 bases, with 14 bases spanning the gap. This CDR3 reads CASSHTVGGSPLHF. DNA of the CDR3: TGTGCCAGCAGCCACACCGTGGGGGGTTCACCCCTCCACTTT.

The V call is TRBV30, the J call TRBJ1-2; 8 bases map to TRBD1. V dropped 3 bases and J dropped 4; count of bases not matched to a gene: 16. Germline CDR1 is GTSNPN and CDR2 is SVGIG (reference sequence). This CDR3 is 17 amino acids long. Here the CDR3 DNA reads TGTGCCTGGAGGGCCGGCCAGGGGGCGGGGGGGGGCTATGGCTACACCTTC. It is translated as CAWRAGQGAGGGYGYTF.

This clone was counted only a few times. The chain has TRBV12-2 and TRBJ2-7; the DNA was not compared with TRBD2, the D call given in the table. TRBV12-2 is classified as a pseudogene. The CDR3 runs to 16 residues. The CDR3 DNA follows: TGTGCAAGTCGCCCAAGACTAGCGGGAGGGCTCTACGAGCAGTACTTC. It encodes CASRPRLAGGLYEQYF.

The chain uses TRBV7-9 and TRBJ1-4; D gene unclear. The germline gives CDR1 SEHNR, CDR2 FQNEAQ (reference sequence). The ends were cut back, 5 bases at V and 7 bases at J, with 17 bases in the middle. The CDR3 contains 15 residues. CDR3 nucleotides: TGTGCCAGCAGCCCCCGGGAAGTGGCGGGTGAAAAACTGTTTTTT. Protein: CASSPREVAGEKLFF.

This clone was seen a single time. The chain employs TRBV7-6 and TRBJ1-4, with 7 bases lining up with TRBD1. CDR3 length: 17 residues. Germline values: CDR1 SGHVS, CDR2 FNYEAQ. V was clipped by 5 bases and J by 0 bases; unmatched bases: 9. CDR3 region: CASSHYWGTATNEKLFF. The CDR3 bases are TGTGCCAGCAGCCACTACTGGGGGACAGCAACTAATGAAAAACTGTTTTTT.

This clone was recorded once. The chain links TRBV5-4 to TRBJ2-1, with D unclear. Trimming pared 1 base from V and 5 bases from J, leaving 4 bases between. The CDR3 totals 12 residues. CDR1 is SGHNT and CDR2 is YYREEE in the germline V gene (reference sequence). CDR3 coding DNA: TGTGCCAGCAGCTTGCGAGACAATGAGCAGTTCTTC. Its translation is CASSLRDNEQFF.

This chain uses TRBV9 with TRBJ1-1; perhaps TRBD1 as D (5 bases). The V and J ends lost 4 bases and 0 bases respectively, with 16 bases between them. The CDR3 has 16 residues. The germline CDR1 and CDR2 sequences are SGDLS and YYNGEE. This CDR3 is CASSPQIRGLNTEAFF. The CDR3 coding sequence is TGTGCCAGCAGCCCCCAGATAAGGGGCCTGAACACTGAAGCTTTCTTT.

The V and J genes are TRBV6-5 and TRBJ2-7, with D perhaps TRBD1 (5 bases). The CDR3 is 15 amino acids. Germline lookup yields CDR1 MNHEY and CDR2 SVGAGI. V shed 6 bases and J shed 0 bases, with 15 bases lying between them. The CDR3 sequence is CASSSGHSLSYEQYF. DNA for the CDR3: TGTGCCAGCAGCTCCGGACATTCCCTCTCCTACGAGCAGTACTTC.

The rearrangement links TRBV9 to TRBJ1-4, with 9 bases lining up with TRBD1. Germline CDR1 reads SGDLS; CDR2 reads YYNGEE. The CDR3 has 16 amino acids. The trim removed 4 bases at V and 4 bases at J, leaving 8 bases unmatched. CDR3 loop: CASSPGDRDHNEKLFF. The CDR3 DNA follows: TGTGCCAGCAGCCCGGGGGACAGGGACCATAATGAAAAACTGTTTTTT.

The chain joins TRBV6-6 to TRBJ2-7; the D gene is possibly TRBD2 (5 bases). Trimming pared 0 bases from V and 2 bases from J, leaving 14 bases between. Per the germline V gene, CDR1 is MNHNY and CDR2 is SVGAGI (reference sequence). The CDR3 totals 16 residues. The CDR3 region has the DNA TGTGCCAGCAGTTACTCGAAGGAGGTTCAAACCTACGAGCAGTACTTC. Encoded protein: CASSYSKEVQTYEQYF.

The rearrangement links TRBV27 to TRBJ1-1; TRBD1 is a possible D gene (5 bases). V was trimmed by 2 bases and J by 8 bases, leaving 12 bases between them. The CDR3 contains 13 residues. From germline, CDR1 is MNHEY and CDR2 SMNVEV (reference sequence). CDR3 residues: CASSLGGGSEAFF. CDR3 coding DNA: TGTGCCAGCAGTTTAGGCGGGGGGAGCGAAGCTTTCTTT.

The V call is TRBV6-2 or TRBV6-3, the J call TRBJ2-3; D is undetermined. CDR3 length: 16 amino acids. V was pared by 6 bases and J by 0 bases, with 16 bases between. Per germline, CDR1 MNHEY and CDR2 SVGEGT. This CDR3 is CASSPSPPGSTDTQYF. The DNA of the CDR3 is TGTGCCAGCAGCCCTTCACCGCCAGGTAGCACAGATACGCAGTATTTT.

The chain carries TRBV5-5 and TRBJ2-7; maybe TRBD2 (6 bases). The CDR3 loop spans 13 amino acids. Trimming pared 8 bases from V and 2 bases from J, leaving 14 bases between. From germline, CDR1 is SGHKS and CDR2 YYEKEE (reference sequence). The CDR3 is CAREGAPPYEQYF. Written as DNA, the CDR3 is TGTGCCAGGGAGGGCGCCCCTCCCTACGAGCAGTACTTC.

J is TRBJ1-3 and V is TRBV7-2; tentative D call: TRBD1 (6 bases). The V gene lost 10 bases and the J gene lost 0 bases, with 10 bases spanning the gap. CDR1 is SGHTA, CDR2 FQGNSA, per germline. CDR3 length: 13 amino acids. CDR3 nucleotide sequence: TGTGCCACCGGGACAAACTCTGGAAACACCATATATTTT. This gives the protein CATGTNSGNTIYF.

CDR3 DNA: TGTGCCTGGACTACAAGCTGGGGGGAAGAAGCTTTCTTT. Protein sequence: CAWTTSWGEEAFF. The rearrangement joins TRBV30 to TRBJ1-1; a weak D match, TRBD1 (5 bases). Germline V gene lookup returns CDR1 GTSNPN and CDR2 SVGIG (reference sequence). Trimming left V 4 bases short and J 8 bases short, with 17 bases between. This CDR3 comprises 13 residues.

This sequence joins TRBV7-6 and TRBJ2-3; 11 nucleotides line up with TRBD2. With V trimmed by 6 bases and J by 1 base, 3 bases remained unmatched. This CDR3 is built from 15 residues. Germline V gene sequence: CDR1 SGHVS, CDR2 FNYEAQ. The CDR3 DNA reads TGTGCCAGCAGTCGTAGCGGGAGGGGCACAGATACGCAGTATTTT. Translating it yields CASSRSGRGTDTQYF.

The gene calls are TRBV6-1 and TRBJ2-7; TRBD2 is a possible D gene (7 bases). The CDR3 contains 13 residues. V lost 3 bases and J lost 5, with 11 bases in between. Germline V lookup: CDR1 MNHNS, CDR2 SASEGT. The CDR3 loop reads CASSDWGGDEQYF. For the CDR3, the DNA is TGTGCCAGCAGTGATTGGGGGGGCGACGAGCAGTACTTC.

The chain carries TRBV5-1 and TRBJ2-7; maybe TRBD1 (6 bases). CDR1 is SGHRS and CDR2 is YFSETQ in the germline V gene. V was clipped by 0 bases and J by 5 bases, with 15 bases between them. CDR3 length: 15 amino acids. In DNA, the CDR3 is TGCGCCAGCAGCTTGGGGGCAGGGCAGGGGAACGAGCAGTACTTC. Its translation is CASSLGAGQGNEQYF.

The chain has TRBV5-4 and TRBJ2-7; 10 bases line up with TRBD2. The J segment lost 12 bases and the V segment lost 4 bases, leaving 13 bases of the junction unmatched. Germline CDR1 is SGHNT and CDR2 is YYREEE (reference sequence). CDR3 length: 14 amino acids. CDR3 loop: CASSLGPPSGRRYF. Here the CDR3 DNA reads TGTGCCAGCAGCCTCGGGCCACCTAGCGGGAGAAGGTACTTC.

The rearrangement joins TRBV7-9 to TRBJ1-1, with TRBD1 matching over 9 bases. With V trimmed by 5 bases and J by 7 bases, 5 bases remained unmatched. CDR1 is SEHNR and CDR2 is FQNEAQ in the germline V gene (reference sequence). The CDR3 sequence is 13 residues long. CDR3 nucleotides: TGTGCCAGCAGCCCGGGACAGGGCGTTGAAGCTTTCTTT. As protein: CASSPGQGVEAFF.

The rearrangement uses TRBV18 and TRBJ2-1, with D tentatively TRBD2 (6 bases). Trimming cost V 2 bases and J 8 bases, with 13 bases left between them. The CDR3 has 14 amino acids. Germline V CDR1 and CDR2: KGHSH, LQKENI. CDR3 sequence (DNA): TGTGCCAGCTCACCAGAAACCGGGACTCATGAGCAGTTCTTC. It encodes CASSPETGTHEQFF.